Each of the 28 T cell receptor beta chains below was sequenced from the same sample in a study of PD-1 blockade in classical Hodgkin lymphoma. Method: immunoSEQ multiplex PCR; TCRdb's copy keeps in-frame clones and lacks some. There are about 37,000 clones in the sample; about 82% occur only once, and approximately 9.9% lies in the top ten. After autologous stem cell transplantation all patients relapsed, and prior brentuximab vedotin exposure differed between cohorts. The material sequenced was peripheral blood mononuclear cells (PBMCs), taken at baseline. The source of these receptors is a human donor with classical Hodgkin lymphoma.

The chain couples TRBV4-1 to TRBJ2-7, with 12 bases that match TRBD1. Looked up from germline, CDR1 is MGHRA and CDR2 is YSYEKL. The V gene end was trimmed by 4 bases and the J gene end by 7 bases; junction bases not matched to a gene: 11. CDR3 size: 16 residues. CDR3 region: CASSPAPGQGAIEQYF. The CDR3 bases are TGCGCCAGCAGCCCAGCACCGGGACAGGGGGCAATAGAGCAGTACTTC.

V usage is TRBV25-1 and J usage is TRBJ2-7, with D perhaps matching TRBD1 or TRBD2 (5 bases each). Trimming shortened V by 5 bases and J by 5 bases, and 13 bases separated the two germline ends. Germline V lookup: CDR1 MGHDK, CDR2 SYGVNS. The CDR3 has 13 residues. CDR3 nucleotide sequence: TGTGCCAGCAGTTCCGGGACGAAGAACGAGCAGTACTTC. Amino acids: CASSSGTKNEQYF.

V and J are TRBV18 and TRBJ2-3, with D perhaps matching TRBD2 (5 bases). Trimming took 1 base from V and 1 from J, leaving 6 bases between them. The CDR3 extends over 14 amino acids. Germline V CDR1 and CDR2: KGHSH, LQKENI. DNA for the CDR3: TGTGCCAGCTCACCACTGGGAGGCACAGATACGCAGTATTTT. The encoded protein is CASSPLGGTDTQYF.

This chain uses TRBV6-5 with TRBJ1-3, with D perhaps matching TRBD1 (5 bases). The V end was cut by 4 bases, the J end by 0 bases, with 10 bases between. The CDR3 runs to 15 residues. Germline V lookup: CDR1 MNHEY, CDR2 SVGAGI. The CDR3 sequence: CASSLGVNSGNTIYF. The DNA of the CDR3 is TGTGCCAGCAGTTTGGGGGTTAACTCTGGAAACACCATATATTTT.

The chain links TRBV5-4 to TRBJ2-3, with D hard to call. Deletions cut 2 bases from V and 3 bases from J, with 13 bases between. CDR1 SGHNT and CDR2 YYREEE come from the germline V gene (reference sequence). The CDR3 has 15 residues. The CDR3 region is CASSFDPTSTDTQYF. In DNA, the CDR3 is TGTGCCAGCAGCTTTGACCCGACATCTACAGATACGCAGTATTTT.

J is TRBJ2-3 and V is TRBV5-1, with TRBD2 identical over 14 bases. From germline, CDR1 is SGHRS and CDR2 YFSETQ. The ends lost 6 bases at V and 2 bases at J; junction bases unmatched: 8. The CDR3 is made up of 17 amino acids. The chain's CDR3 is CASTRLAGGGLTDTQYF. The CDR3 DNA reads TGCGCCAGCACCCGACTAGCGGGAGGGGGCCTCACAGATACGCAGTATTTT. The complete variable domain, with remaining parts taken from reference TRBV5-1 and TRBJ2-3, reads KAGVTQTPRYLIKTRGQQVTLSCSPISGHRSVSWYQQTPGQGLQFLFEYFSETQRNKGNFPGRFSGRQFSNSRSEMNVSTLELGDSALYLCASTRLAGGGLTDTQYFGPGTRLTVL.

The CDR3 loop reads CASSFSPGLHEQFF. In DNA, the CDR3 is TGTGCCAGCAGTTTTAGCCCAGGGCTTCATGAGCAGTTCTTC. This chain uses TRBV28 with TRBJ2-1; D is possibly TRBD1 (5 bases). Germline CDR1 and CDR2: MDHEN and SYDVKM. Between the trimmed V and J ends, which lost 3 bases and 8 bases, there was a span of 14 bases. The CDR3 consists of 14 residues. Combining the CDR3 with reference TRBV28 and TRBJ2-1 gives the whole variable domain DVKVTQSSRYLVKRTGEKVFLECVQDMDHENMFWYRQDPGLGLRLIYFSYDVKMKEKGDIPEGYSVSREKKERFSLILESASTNQTSMYLCASSFSPGLHEQFFGPGTRLTVL.

In nucleotides, the CDR3 is TGCGCCAGCAGCTTGAGGGGGAGGGGTCACGAGCAGTACTTC. This codes for CASSLRGRGHEQYF. J is TRBJ2-7 and V is TRBV5-1, with a weak D call TRBD2 (7 bases). Germline-derived CDR1 and CDR2 are SGHRS and YFSETQ. This CDR3 is built from 14 residues. The V gene lost 1 base and the J gene lost 5 bases, with 13 bases spanning the gap.

This clone was seen more than once but under ten times. This chain links TRBV21-1 with TRBJ1-1; the table's D gene call, TRBD1, was not cross checked with the DNA. TRBV21-1 represents a pseudogene. The length of the CDR3 is 17 residues. In DNA form, the CDR3 reads TGTGCCAGCAGCAAAGGGGCGACAGGGTCGCCGAACACTGAAGCTTTCTTT. Encoded protein: CASSKGATGSPNTEAFF.

The count of this clone is one. The chain combines TRBV5-6 with TRBJ1-4; 7 bases agree with TRBD1. This CDR3 spans 16 amino acids. CDR1 SGHDT and CDR2 YYEEEE come from the germline V gene. V was pared by 4 bases and J by 8 bases, with 14 bases of the junction left unmatched. For the CDR3, the DNA is TGTGCCAGCAGCCCGAACAGGGGTAGAGTAGGGGAAAAACTGTTTTTT. Translated: CASSPNRGRVGEKLFF.

This clone was recorded a few times. This chain connects TRBV7-9 to TRBJ2-3; 9 bases agree with TRBD1. The CDR3 is made up of 16 amino acids. The germline CDR1 and CDR2 sequences are SEHNR and FQNEAQ (reference sequence). The J segment lost 0 bases and the V segment lost 4 bases, leaving 5 bases of the junction unmatched. DNA of the CDR3: TGTGCCAGCAGCTCCGACAGGGGGAGGAGCACAGATACGCAGTATTTT. Translated, it gives CASSSDRGRSTDTQYF.

In this sample, this clone turned up a few times. The chain uses TRBV11-2 and TRBJ2-7, with D hard to call. Germline values: CDR1 SGHAT, CDR2 FQNNGV. V lost 4 bases, J lost 3 bases, and 13 bases lay in between. The CDR3 runs to 14 residues. Here the CDR3 DNA reads TGTGCCAGCAGCTCCGCCCGGGTAGGCTACGAGCAGTACTTC. The encoded protein is CASSSARVGYEQYF.

The chain recombines TRBV4-1 with TRBJ2-5, with 7 bases aligning to TRBD1. The better agreement between TRBJ2-7 and the DNA end casts doubt on the J call. Per germline, CDR1 MGHRA and CDR2 YSYEKL. The CDR3 length is 15 residues. The CDR3 nucleotides read TGCGCCAGCAGCCAAGATAGGGGGCAGGGCTACGAGCAGTACTTC. The encoded protein is CASSQDRGQGYEQYF.

The V gene is TRBV5-1, the J gene TRBJ2-4; 8 nucleotides line up with TRBD1. The CDR3 sequence is 13 residues long. Looked up from germline, CDR1 is SGHRS and CDR2 is YFSETQ. With V trimmed by 3 bases and J by 12 bases, 8 bases remained unmatched. The CDR3 protein is CASSWCRDRPQYF. The CDR3 DNA is TGCGCCAGCAGCTGGTGCCGGGACAGGCCTCAGTACTTC.

The chain recombines TRBV6-1 with TRBJ1-2; weak D call: TRBD1 (5 bases). CDR1 MNHNS and CDR2 SASEGT come from the germline V gene. This CDR3 is 13 amino acids long. With 7 bases removed from V and 1 base from J, the gap between germline ends came to 10 bases. Here the CDR3 DNA reads TGTGCCAGCATGAGGGGTGGTAACTATGGCTACACCTTC. This sequence encodes CASMRGGNYGYTF.

V usage is TRBV6-5 and J usage is TRBJ1-2, with a weak D call TRBD1 (5 bases). This CDR3 region has 12 residues. Germline CDR1 is MNHEY and CDR2 is SVGAGI. V lost 6 bases, J lost 8 bases, and 13 bases lay in between. For the CDR3, the DNA is TGTGCCAGCAGCCCCGGGGCAGAAGGCTACACCTTC. It specifies CASSPGAEGYTF.

The rearrangement joins TRBV7-6 to TRBJ2-2; 7 nucleotides match TRBD2. Germline V gene sequence: CDR1 SGHVS, CDR2 FNYEAQ. Germline trimming cut 0 bases from V and 4 bases from J; bases unmatched to any gene: 5. This CDR3 region has 16 residues. This CDR3 is CASSLAGRPRTGELFF. The CDR3 DNA reads as TGTGCCAGCAGCTTAGCCGGGAGGCCTCGCACCGGGGAGCTGTTTTTT.

The genes are TRBV28 and TRBJ1-5, with 7 nucleotides matching TRBD1. Germline CDR1 is MDHEN and CDR2 is SYDVKM. The CDR3 covers 15 residues. J was trimmed by 5 bases and V by 6 bases; bases with no gene match: 10. The CDR3 DNA sequence: TGTGCCAGCAGCTATGGACAGGTGGGCTATCAGCCCCAGCATTTT. Protein: CASSYGQVGYQPQHF.

V usage is TRBV6-6 and J usage is TRBJ2-7, with TRBD2 as a possible D gene (5 bases). CDR3 length equals 14 residues. Germline CDR1 and CDR2: MNHNY and SVGAGI (reference sequence). Trimming left V 2 bases short and J 6 bases short, with 14 bases between. CDR3: CASSYGGVEGEQYF. The DNA of the CDR3 is TGTGCCAGCAGTTACGGTGGAGTAGAGGGCGAGCAGTACTTC.

The chain is built from TRBV6-5 and TRBJ2-3; D is possibly TRBD1 or TRBD2 (5 bases each). The CDR3 loop spans 15 amino acids. In germline, CDR1 is MNHEY, CDR2 SVGAGI. V was shortened by 4 bases and J by 0 bases, with 11 bases between the two germline ends. CDR3 bases: TGTGCCAGCAGTTCTCGGGACCGGAGCACAGATACGCAGTATTTT. It specifies CASSSRDRSTDTQYF.

The genes are TRBV7-2 and TRBJ2-7; maybe TRBD1 (6 bases). Trimming pared 4 bases from V and 4 bases from J, leaving 8 bases between. Germline V gene data show CDR1 as SGHTA and CDR2 as FQGNSA. The CDR3 has 12 amino acids. CDR3 in DNA: TGTGCCAGCAGCTCCCAGGGGTACGAGCAGTACTTC. Its translation: CASSSQGYEQYF.

The chain is built from TRBV25-1 and TRBJ2-1, with TRBD1 identical over 11 bases. The CDR3 is made up of 15 amino acids. Germline-derived CDR1 and CDR2 are MGHDK and SYGVNS. Trimming at V came to 4 bases and at J to 7 bases, leaving 6 bases not matched to a gene. This CDR3 reads CASSVGQGAGNEQFF. CDR3 sequence (DNA): TGTGCCAGCAGTGTCGGACAGGGGGCTGGGAATGAGCAGTTCTTC. The entire variable domain, with the rest obtained from reference TRBV25-1 and TRBJ2-1, is as follows: EADIYQTPRYLVIGTGKKITLECSQTMGHDKMYWYQQDPGMELHLIHYSYGVNSTEKGDLSSESTVSRIRTEHFPLTLESARPSHTSQYLCASSVGQGAGNEQFFGPGTRLTVL.

V usage is TRBV27 and J usage is TRBJ2-7; the match to TRBD1 covers 8 bases. Per germline, CDR1 MNHEY and CDR2 SMNVEV (reference sequence). This CDR3 has 17 amino acids. V trimming: 2 bases; J trimming: 0 bases; junction bases outside the gene matches: 9. The CDR3 DNA follows: TGTGCCAGCAGTTTAGGACCGGGACAGGCGAGCTCCTACGAGCAGTACTTC. This gives the protein CASSLGPGQASSYEQYF.

J is TRBJ2-5 and V is TRBV10-2; 8 nucleotides line up with TRBD2. The J call may be incorrect, as the DNA end agrees better with TRBJ2-7. CDR1 WSHSY and CDR2 SAAADI come from the germline V gene. There are 13 residues in the CDR3. The CDR3 region is CASRGLDRYEQYF. CDR3 coding DNA: TGCGCCAGCAGGGGACTAGACCGCTACGAGCAGTACTTC.

The genes are TRBV7-9 and TRBJ2-5; D uncertain. Germline V gene sequence: CDR1 SEHNR, CDR2 FQNEAQ (reference sequence). The V end was cut by 5 bases, the J end by 2 bases, with 12 bases between. This CDR3 spans 14 amino acids. The CDR3 DNA sequence: TGTGCCAGCAGCCCCCCAGGTGGACAAGAGACCCAGTACTTC. Protein product: CASSPPGGQETQYF.

This clone is medium-sized by share. The genes are TRBV28 and TRBJ2-1; D perhaps matches TRBD2 (6 bases). Germline assignment: CDR1 MDHEN and CDR2 SYDVKM. V was cut by 6 bases and J by 6 bases, with 18 bases left in between. The CDR3 length is 15 residues. The CDR3 spells CASSIGRDPLNEQFF. CDR3 DNA sequence: TGTGCCAGCAGCATAGGGCGGGACCCCCTCAATGAGCAGTTCTTC.

This chain uses TRBV2 with TRBJ1-1; D is unresolved. CDR3 length: 14 residues. Between the trimmed V and J ends, which lost 1 base and 0 bases, there was a span of 6 bases. The germline V gene encodes CDR1 SNHLY and CDR2 FYNNEI. The CDR3 sequence: CASSEGRLNTEAFF. The CDR3 nucleotides read TGTGCCAGCAGTGAAGGCAGACTGAACACTGAAGCTTTCTTT.

The gene calls are TRBV6-5 and TRBJ2-7; 7 bases are a match to TRBD1. The CDR3 runs to 14 residues. Germline-derived CDR1 and CDR2 are MNHEY and SVGAGI. Trimming took 2 bases from V and 6 from J; bases not matched to a gene: 7. The CDR3 loop reads CASSYRATGIEQYF. The CDR3 coding sequence is TGTGCCAGCAGTTACCGAGCGACAGGGATCGAGCAGTACTTC.